These T cell receptor beta chains were read from a single sample in a study of cytomegalovirus exposure and HLA in healthy donors. Here immunoSEQ multiplex PCR was the method, and the copy in TCRdb shows in-frame clones only, minus some. The sample consists of some 150,000 clones, about 79% of them appearing once. Material for sequencing was PBMCs. The receptors were gathered from a man in his forties or fifties in good health and CMV-seropositive. CDR3s include the opening cysteine and the closing phenylalanine or tryptophan. D genes are given only for firm matches. A row's size may be missing; if present it is once, few, many or a size class.

clone size,D gene,CDR3 length,J gene,V gene,CDR3 DNA,CDR3 protein
NA,NA,12,TRBJ1-1,TRBV2,TGTGCCAGCAACTCAGGGTTTCCCGAAGCTTTCTTT,CASNSGFPEAFF
NA,NA,11,TRBJ2-7,TRBV7-9,TGTGCCAGCAGATTTAGGGGCGAGCAGTACTTC,CASRFRGEQYF
NA,TRBD2,14,TRBJ2-7,TRBV27,TGTGCCAGCAAGTCCGGGACTAGCGGACTCGAGCAGTACTTC,CASKSGTSGLEQYF
NA,TRBD1,14,TRBJ2-5,TRBV2,TGTGCCAGCAGTGAGGGACAGGTCCAAGAGACCCAGTACTTC,CASSEGQVQETQYF
NA,NA,14,TRBJ2-7,TRBV27,TGTGCCAGCAAGCGGACTGGCCCTCTGTACGAGCAGTACTTC,CASKRTGPLYEQYF
NA,TRBD1,14,TRBJ1-5,TRBV6-5,TGTGCCAGCAGTTACACAGGGGTAGGGCAGCCCCAGCATTTT,CASSYTGVGQPQHF
NA,TRBD2,16,TRBJ2-1,TRBV11-3,TGTGCCAGCAGCCGAGGGACTAGCGGGAGGAACAATGAGCAGTTCTTC,CASSRGTSGRNNEQFF
NA,TRBD2,16,TRBJ2-5,TRBV4-1,TGCGCCAGCAGCCAAGTAGCGGGGGGCCCTCAGGGGGAGCAGTACTTC,CASSQVAGGPQGEQYF
medium-sized,NA,16,TRBJ1-4,TRBV4-1,TGCGCCAGCAGCCAAGAACAGGGAAGTGGAAGCGAAAAACTGTTTTTT,CASSQEQGSGSEKLFF
few,TRBD1,11,TRBJ2-2,TRBV2,TGTGCCACACAGGGGACCGGGGAGCTGTTTTTT,CATQGTGELFF
NA,NA,13,TRBJ2-3,TRBV10-3,TGTGCCATCAGTCCACAGGGTTCAGATACGCAGTATTTT,CAISPQGSDTQYF
NA,NA,16,TRBJ1-4,TRBV21-1,TGTGCCAGCAGACCAACTCGCGGGGGCTCGGGAGGAAAACTGTTTTTT,CASRPTRGGSGGKLFF
NA,TRBD2,13,TRBJ2-3,TRBV10-3,TGTGCCAGTGGACTAGCGGGGGGAATTACGCAGTATTTT,CASGLAGGITQYF
NA,NA,21,TRBJ1-2,TRBV21-1,TGTGCCAGCAGCAAACCCGGAAGGTCCCCTGCCGCAATTGCAAACCAGGATGGCTACACCTTC,CASSKPGRSPAAIANQDGYTF
NA,TRBD2,16,TRBJ2-7,TRBV5-5,TGTGCCAGCAGCTTGGCCAGCGGGAGGGCCTACTACGAGCAGTACTTC,CASSLASGRAYYEQYF
NA,TRBD1,19,TRBJ2-6,TRBV10-3,TGTGCCATCAGTGGGAAACAGGGGGCGATCCTGTCTGGGGCCAACGTCCTGACTTTC,CAISGKQGAILSGANVLTF
NA,NA,17,TRBJ1-2,TRBV10-3,TGTGCCATCAGTGAGTCGACCCGACAGCGCCCCAAGTATGGCTACACCTTC,CAISESTRQRPKYGYTF
NA,TRBD2,14,TRBJ2-7,TRBV28,TGTGCCAGCAGTGGAGGGACTAGGCTCGACGAGCAGTACTTC,CASSGGTRLDEQYF
few,TRBD2,13,TRBJ2-3,TRBV19,TGTGCCAGCCAAGCGGGAGTGGGAGATACGCAGTATTTT,CASQAGVGDTQYF
NA,NA,15,TRBJ1-2,TRBV4-1,TGCGCCAGCAGCCAAGACGCGAGGGGGGGATATGGCTACACCTTC,CASSQDARGGYGYTF
NA,NA,13,TRBJ2-3,TRBV25-1,TGTGCCAGCAGTGACCCTAGCACAGATACGCAGTATTTT,CASSDPSTDTQYF
NA,TRBD1,16,TRBJ2-7,TRBV5-5,TGTGCCAGCAGCTTGAGCCTCGGGACAGACCTCTACGAGCAGTACTTC,CASSLSLGTDLYEQYF
NA,TRBD2,17,TRBJ2-2,TRBV2,TGTGCCAGCAGTGTACTAGCGGGGGGCAGGAACACCGGGGAGCTGTTTTTT,CASSVLAGGRNTGELFF
once,NA,12,TRBJ1-1,TRBV28,TGTGCCAGCAGTGCTCGGGACATTGCAGCTTTCTTT,CASSARDIAAFF
few,NA,11,TRBJ2-5,TRBV20-1,TGCAGTGCTAACCGAGGGGAGACCCAGTACTTC,CSANRGETQYF
NA,NA,13,TRBJ2-7,TRBV27,TGTGCCAGCAGTTTACCGGGTTCCCACGAGCAGTACTTC,CASSLPGSHEQYF
once,NA,13,TRBJ2-5,TRBV7-9,TGTTCCAGCAGCTTGAGTGCCGTAGAGACCCAGTACTTC,CSSSLSAVETQYF
few,TRBD1,14,TRBJ1-2,TRBV30,TGTGCCTGGAGTTGGGCAGGGGGCAGCTATGGCTACACCTTC,CAWSWAGGSYGYTF
NA,NA,13,TRBJ1-2,TRBV27,TGTGCCAGCAGTTTTGGGCCTAACTATGGCTACACCTTC,CASSFGPNYGYTF